Listed below are T cell receptor beta chains from one sample, sequenced in a study of STAT5B mutations in CD4+ large granular lymphocyte leukemia. Generated by immunoSEQ multiplex PCR, the TCRdb table keeps only in-frame clones and is missing some. The sample lists about 23,000 clones; roughly 82% were seen once. The sample was CD4+ T cells from blood buffy coats. The receptor set was obtained from a human donor in good health. Both conserved end residues are part of each CDR3. Fields, in order: clone size, V gene, D gene, J gene, CDR3 protein, CDR3 DNA. The D gene is left open where the match is weak. The size entry is marked missing in some rows and otherwise reads once, few, many or a size class.

size: -; V: TRBV28; D: -; J: TRBJ2-3; CDR3: CASSGVAASTDTQYF; DNA: TGTGCCAGCTCAGGCGTGGCGGCTAGCACAGATACGCAGTATTTT
size: -; V: TRBV7-2; D: TRBD2; J: TRBJ2-7; CDR3: CASSLAGLAGDEQYF; DNA: TGTGCCAGCAGCTTAGCGGGCCTAGCGGGGGACGAGCAGTACTTC
size: once; V: TRBV7-3; D: -; J: TRBJ2-3; CDR3: CASSRSAPDTQYF; DNA: TGTGCCAGCAGCCGATCGGCTCCGGATACGCAGTATTTT
size: -; V: TRBV6-1; D: -; J: TRBJ1-5; CDR3: CASTEGSGGQPQHF; DNA: TGTGCCAGCACCGAAGGGTCCGGAGGGCAGCCCCAGCATTTT
size: once; V: TRBV28; D: -; J: TRBJ1-5; CDR3: CASSGERWDNQPQHF; DNA: TGTGCCAGCAGTGGTGAAAGATGGGACAATCAGCCCCAGCATTTT
size: -; V: TRBV28; D: TRBD2; J: TRBJ2-5; CDR3: CASSSAGGGQETQYF; DNA: TGTGCCAGCAGTTCGGCGGGAGGAGGGCAAGAGACCCAGTACTTC
size: -; V: TRBV18; D: TRBD1; J: TRBJ1-5; CDR3: CASSPQTGYNQPQHF; DNA: TGTGCCAGCTCACCACAGACAGGGTACAATCAGCCCCAGCATTTT
size: -; V: TRBV7-2; D: -; J: TRBJ2-3; CDR3: CASSPTPLGDTQYF; DNA: TGTGCCAGCAGCCCAACTCCGTTAGGGGATACGCAGTATTTT
size: few; V: TRBV6-5; D: -; J: TRBJ1-4; CDR3: CASSYVGIGEKLFF; DNA: TGTGCCAGCAGTTACGTGGGGATTGGTGAAAAACTGTTTTTT
size: once; V: TRBV5-1; D: TRBD1; J: TRBJ2-5; CDR3: CASSWGQFQETQYF; DNA: TGCGCCAGCAGCTGGGGACAGTTCCAAGAGACCCAGTACTTC
size: -; V: TRBV14; D: -; J: TRBJ2-1; CDR3: CASSPQRLSYNEQFF; DNA: TGTGCCAGCAGCCCTCAGCGCCTCTCCTACAATGAGCAGTTCTTC
size: few; V: TRBV2; D: -; J: TRBJ1-6; CDR3: CASSEFSPLHF; DNA: TGTGCCAGCAGTGAATTTTCACCCCTCCACTTT
size: -; V: TRBV18; D: -; J: TRBJ2-7; CDR3: CASSPVGGHEQYF; DNA: TGTGCCAGCTCACCCGTGGGAGGCCACGAGCAGTACTTC
size: -; V: TRBV18; D: -; J: TRBJ2-7; CDR3: CASSPLFSQKQYF; DNA: TGTGCCAGCTCACCACTATTTTCGCAAAAGCAGTACTTC
size: -; V: TRBV5-1; D: -; J: TRBJ1-2; CDR3: CASSLRNRADYGYTF; DNA: TGCGCCAGCAGCTTGAGGAACAGGGCCGACTATGGCTACACCTTC
size: -; V: TRBV18; D: -; J: TRBJ2-5; CDR3: CASSLGVETQYF; DNA: TGTGCCAGCTCGTTAGGGGTGGAGACCCAGTACTTC
size: -; V: TRBV2; D: -; J: TRBJ1-5; CDR3: CASSGDIRNQPQHF; DNA: TGTGCCAGCAGCGGGGACATCCGCAATCAGCCCCAGCATTTT
size: -; V: TRBV5-1; D: TRBD1; J: TRBJ2-7; CDR3: CASSPIRTGGPSYEQYF; DNA: TGCGCCAGCAGCCCCATCCGGACAGGGGGCCCTTCTTACGAGCAGTACTTC
size: -; V: TRBV19; D: -; J: TRBJ2-2; CDR3: CATGGRRGGTEPGELFF; DNA: TGTGCCACAGGGGGCCGGAGGGGGGGCACGGAGCCCGGGGAGCTGTTTTTT
size: -; V: TRBV28; D: -; J: TRBJ1-1; CDR3: CASSLGGPPEAFF; DNA: TGTGCCAGCAGTTTAGGGGGTCCGCCTGAAGCTTTCTTT
size: -; V: TRBV5-4; D: TRBD1; J: TRBJ1-2; CDR3: CASRQGQGGNYGYTF; DNA: TGTGCCAGCAGACAAGGACAGGGGGGCAACTATGGCTACACCTTC
size: -; V: TRBV5-6; D: -; J: TRBJ2-7; CDR3: CASSRRTKSSYEQYF; DNA: TGTGCCAGCAGCAGAAGGACAAAAAGCTCCTACGAGCAGTACTTC
size: -; V: TRBV7-2; D: -; J: TRBJ1-6; CDR3: CASSLSLGGVSYSPLHF; DNA: TGTGCCAGCAGCCTAAGCTTAGGGGGGGTTAGTTATTCACCCCTCCACTTT
size: -; V: TRBV5-4; D: -; J: TRBJ2-2; CDR3: CASSLALGGTGELFF; DNA: TGTGCCAGCAGCTTGGCTTTGGGGGGAACCGGGGAGCTGTTTTTT
size: -; V: TRBV30; D: -; J: TRBJ1-2; CDR3: CAWSVRGQGGYTF; DNA: TGTGCCTGGAGTGTACGGGGTCAGGGAGGCTACACCTTC
size: -; V: TRBV7-2; D: -; J: TRBJ2-1; CDR3: CASSLDGTPNNEQFF; DNA: TGTGCCAGCAGCTTAGATGGGACCCCCAACAATGAGCAGTTCTTC
size: -; V: TRBV19; D: TRBD1; J: TRBJ2-7; CDR3: CASRARDRGLGEQYF; DNA: TGTGCCAGTAGAGCCCGGGACAGGGGCTTAGGCGAGCAGTACTTC
size: -; V: TRBV28; D: -; J: TRBJ1-4; CDR3: CASSLRGTNEKLFF; DNA: TGTGCCAGCAGTTTACGAGGGACTAATGAAAAACTGTTTTTT
size: -; V: TRBV6-6; D: TRBD1; J: TRBJ1-4; CDR3: CASSYPQGATNEKLFF; DNA: TGTGCCAGCAGTTACCCACAGGGGGCAACTAATGAAAAACTGTTTTTT
size: -; V: TRBV28; D: -; J: TRBJ2-5; CDR3: CASSLGGTQYF; DNA: TGTGCCAGCAGTTTAGGGGGGACCCAGTACTTC